Below are 27 T cell receptor beta chains sequenced from a single sample in a study of cytotoxic CD8 clonotypes in ibrutinib-treated CLL. Sequencing was performed with immunoSEQ multiplex PCR; in TCRdb, only in-frame clones are kept and a portion is missing. This table holds under 150,000 clones, around 80% found once. The material was PBMCs, obtained after 24 months of ibrutinib treatment. These receptors were obtained from a human donor with chronic lymphocytic leukemia.

CDR3 in amino acids: CASSATGVNTEAFF. Written as DNA, the CDR3 is TGTGCCAGCAGCGCCACGGGGGTAAATACTGAAGCTTTCTTT. V usage is TRBV9 and J usage is TRBJ1-1; the D gene is possibly TRBD1 (5 bases). The CDR3 is 14 residues long. The germline V and J ends were trimmed by 3 bases and 5 bases, with 14 bases remaining between them. The germline V gene has CDR1 SGDLS and CDR2 YYNGEE. Drawing the rest from reference TRBV9 and TRBJ1-1, the complete variable domain is DSGVTQTPKHLITATGQRVTLRCSPRSGDLSVYWYQQSLDQGLQFLIQYYNGEERAKGNILERFSAQQFPDLHSELNLSSLELGDSALYFCASSATGVNTEAFFGQGTRLTVV.

In this sample, this clone turned up a few times. The V call is TRBV2, the J call TRBJ1-1, with D hard to call. Germline V gives CDR1 SNHLY, CDR2 FYNNEI. The CDR3 has 13 amino acids. V was shortened by 8 bases and J by 0 bases, with 10 bases between the two germline ends. The CDR3 region has the DNA TGTGCCAGCGGTAGGTCCATGAACACTGAAGCTTTCTTT. It specifies CASGRSMNTEAFF. Full variable domain (missing parts from reference TRBV2 and TRBJ1-1): EPEVTQTPSHQVTQMGQEVILRCVPISNHLYFYWYRQILGQKVEFLVSFYNNEISEKSEIFDDQFSVERPDGSNFTLKIRSTKLEDSAMYFCASGRSMNTEAFFGQGTRLTVV.

This clone is a singleton in its sample. The rearrangement links TRBV7-2 to TRBJ2-2; D uncertain. V was pared by 1 base and J by 4 bases, with 10 bases between. This CDR3 has 15 amino acids. Germline V gene lookup returns CDR1 SGHTA and CDR2 FQGNSA. The CDR3 here is CASSLVGRSTGELFF. The CDR3 nucleotides read TGTGCCAGCAGCTTAGTCGGCCGGTCCACCGGGGAGCTGTTTTTT.

Here the CDR3 reads CASSQSVNANSPLHF. CDR3 nucleotide sequence: TGCGCCAGCAGTCAATCGGTAAACGCTAATTCACCCCTCCACTTT. V is TRBV23-1 and J is TRBJ1-6; D unresolved. TRBV23-1 is an open reading frame whose function is uncertain. Trimming took 0 bases from V and 6 from J, leaving 9 bases between them. The CDR3 is 15 residues long.

The genes are TRBV11-2 and TRBJ1-1; possible D gene TRBD1, 5 bases. Deletions cut 8 bases from V and 4 bases from J, with 20 bases between. CDR1 is SGHAT and CDR2 is FQNNGV in the germline V gene. The length of the CDR3 is 15 residues. The CDR3 nucleotides are TGTGCCAGCGCCCTCGGGGCGCGAATACGCACTGAAGCTTTCTTT. It specifies CASALGARIRTEAFF.

This clone came up a few times. J is TRBJ2-2 and V is TRBV19; D unclear. The CDR3 spans 13 residues. V was pared by 2 bases and J by 5 bases, with 6 bases between. CDR1 and CDR2 from the germline V gene are LNHDA and SQIVND (reference sequence). CDR3 region: CASSILGTGELFF. CDR3 DNA sequence: TGTGCCAGTAGTATACTTGGGACCGGGGAGCTGTTTTTT.

The count of this clone is one. The CDR3 here is CASSARDRALGQPQHF. In DNA, the CDR3 is TGTGCCAGCAGTGCCAGGGACAGGGCGTTAGGTCAGCCCCAGCATTTT. This rearrangement joins TRBV2 to TRBJ1-5; 9 nucleotides match TRBD1. The CDR3 loop spans 16 amino acids. The germline CDR1 and CDR2 sequences are SNHLY and FYNNEI. Trimming removed 4 bases from V and 6 bases from J; junction bases left unmatched: 10.

This clone was observed a few times. V is TRBV7-3 and J is TRBJ1-6; 11 bases fit TRBD1. The J segment lost 9 bases and the V segment lost 5 bases, leaving 6 bases of the junction unmatched. CDR3 length equals 15 residues. Germline loops: CDR1 SGHTA, CDR2 FQGTGA. CDR3 protein: CASSQAGTGGSPLHF. The CDR3 nucleotides read TGTGCCAGCAGCCAAGCCGGGACAGGGGGTTCACCCCTCCACTTT.

The chain uses TRBV19 and TRBJ1-5, with TRBD1 matching 7 bases. Looked up from germline, CDR1 is LNHDA and CDR2 is SQIVND (reference sequence). V was clipped by 7 bases and J by 7 bases; unmatched bases: 13. This CDR3 is built from 15 residues. In nucleotides, the CDR3 is TGTGCCAGTACCCGAGGAGAGGGGGCTTGGCAGCCCCAGCATTTT. It translates to CASTRGEGAWQPQHF.

The chain uses TRBV6-4 and TRBJ2-7; D is possibly TRBD1 (6 bases). This CDR3 contains 19 residues. V lost 9 bases, J lost 9 bases, and 39 bases lay in between. The germline V gene encodes CDR1 MRHNA and CDR2 SNTAGT. In DNA form, the CDR3 reads TGTGCCAGTCAGGGGAACCATCGGTCGACAGCACCTACGAGTTGGCGGCAGTACTTC. This translates into CASQGNHRSTAPTSWRQYF.

The chain recombines TRBV18 with TRBJ2-5; tentative D call: TRBD2 (5 bases). Germline V CDR1 and CDR2: KGHSH, LQKENI. The V and J ends lost 0 bases and 2 bases respectively, with 16 bases between them. CDR3 size: 17 residues. The CDR3 nucleotides read TGTGCCAGCTCACCACCATCATCAGCGGCGATTCAAGAGACCCAGTACTTC. Protein: CASSPPSSAAIQETQYF.

J is TRBJ2-7 and V is TRBV14; weak D call: TRBD2 (6 bases). CDR1 and CDR2 (germline): SGHDN, FVKESK. CDR3 length equals 16 residues. V lost 0 bases, J lost 6 bases, and 18 bases lay in between. This chain's CDR3 is CASSQDNVWQRAEQYF. The CDR3 DNA follows: TGTGCCAGCAGCCAAGATAACGTATGGCAGCGGGCCGAGCAGTACTTC. Based on the CDR3 plus reference TRBV14 and TRBJ2-7, the full variable domain is EAGVTQFPSHSVIEKGQTVTLRCDPISGHDNLYWYRRVMGKEIKFLLHFVKESKQDESGMPNNRFLAERTGGTYSTLKVQPAELEDSGVYFCASSQDNVWQRAEQYFGPGTRLTVT.

The V and J genes are TRBV5-4 and TRBJ1-2; weak D call: TRBD1 (5 bases). Germline V lookup: CDR1 SGHNT, CDR2 YYREEE (reference sequence). V shed 0 bases and J shed 2 bases, with 8 bases lying between them. The CDR3 length is 14 residues. The CDR3 protein is CASSLEQENYGYTF. The CDR3 DNA sequence: TGTGCCAGCAGCTTGGAACAGGAGAACTATGGCTACACCTTC. Complete variable domain (other parts from reference TRBV5-4 and TRBJ1-2): ETGVTQSPTHLIKTRGQQVTLRCSSQSGHNTVSWYQQALGQGPQFIFQYYREEENGRGNFPPRFSGLQFPNYSSELNVNALELDDSALYLCASSLEQENYGYTFGSGTRLTVV.

J is TRBJ2-1 and V is TRBV7-2, with TRBD2 matching over 9 bases. With V trimmed by 5 bases and J by 0 bases, 5 bases remained unmatched. Germline-derived CDR1 and CDR2 are SGHTA and FQGNSA. This CDR3 is 16 amino acids long. CDR3 sequence reads: CASSRFSGSSYNEQFF. The CDR3 coding sequence is TGTGCCAGCAGCCGTTTTAGCGGGAGCTCCTACAATGAGCAGTTCTTC.

The J gene is TRBJ1-5, the V gene TRBV5-6; D is unresolved. Germline loops: CDR1 SGHDT, CDR2 YYEEEE. V was pared by 4 bases and J by 5 bases, with 16 bases between. CDR3 length equals 15 residues. The chain's CDR3 is CASSLANTADQPQHF. DNA for the CDR3: TGTGCCAGCAGCCTTGCGAACACCGCGGATCAGCCCCAGCATTTT.

This clone was observed a single time. The V call is TRBV5-1, the J call TRBJ2-3; D not certain. The CDR3 sequence is 14 residues long. V lost 0 bases to trimming and J lost 0 bases, with 5 bases between them. Germline values: CDR1 SGHRS, CDR2 YFSETQ. CDR3 protein: CASSLGVSTDTQYF. DNA for the CDR3: TGCGCCAGCAGCTTGGGGGTTAGCACAGATACGCAGTATTTT. Based on the CDR3 plus reference TRBV5-1 and TRBJ2-3, the full variable domain is KAGVTQTPRYLIKTRGQQVTLSCSPISGHRSVSWYQQTPGQGLQFLFEYFSETQRNKGNFPGRFSGRQFSNSRSEMNVSTLELGDSALYLCASSLGVSTDTQYFGPGTRLTVL.

The V gene is TRBV6-5, the J gene TRBJ2-5; TRBD2 aligns across 9 bases. V dropped 6 bases and J dropped 2; count of bases not matched to a gene: 4. Germline V gene lookup returns CDR1 MNHEY and CDR2 SVGAGI. This CDR3 has 14 residues. The DNA of the CDR3 is TGTGCCAGCAGGCGCGGGGGGGCGCAAGAGACCCAGTACTTC. It codes for CASRRGGAQETQYF.

The chain combines TRBV7-2 with TRBJ1-5; 7 bases map to TRBD1. Germline V CDR1 and CDR2: SGHTA, FQGNSA. Germline trimming cut 5 bases from V and 4 bases from J; bases unmatched to any gene: 8. CDR3 length: 15 residues. This CDR3 reads CASSAGTVANQPQHF. The CDR3 coding sequence is TGTGCCAGCAGCGCCGGGACAGTAGCAAATCAGCCCCAGCATTTT.

Concerning this clone itself: Compared with germline, one end of the junction differs, possibly owing to a read error. V gene TRBV19 combines with J gene TRBJ2-5; D is perhaps TRBD2 (6 bases). The CDR3 contains 14 residues. Germline V gene sequence: CDR1 LNHDA, CDR2 SQIVND (reference sequence). This CDR3 reads CASSTLPGEETQYF. CDR3 coding DNA: TGTGCCAGTAGCACACTCCCGGGAGAAGAAACCCAGTACTTC.

As for this clone: The junction differs from germline at one of its ends, possibly a read error. The rearrangement uses TRBV7-2 and TRBJ2-1; 11 positions match TRBD1. CDR1 and CDR2 (germline): SGHTA, FQGNSA. This CDR3 contains 16 residues. In DNA form, the CDR3 reads TGTGCCAGCAGCGTAGCCCCCGGACAGGGGGCGAATGAGCAGTTCTTC. It is translated as CASSVAPGQGANEQFF. Looking up the rest from reference TRBV7-2 and TRBJ2-1 gives the full variable domain: GAGVSQSPSNKVTEKGKDVELRCDPISGHTALYWYRQSLGQGLEFLIYFQGNSAPDKSGLPSDRFSAERTGGSVSTLTIQRTQQEDSAVYLCASSVAPGQGANEQFFGPGTRLTVL.

Only one count was recorded for this clone. Other DNA sequences in this sample translate to the same CDR3. The chain combines TRBV4-3 with TRBJ2-7, with 11 bases aligning to TRBD1. V lost 3 bases, J lost 3 bases, and 1 base stayed unmatched. Germline V CDR1 and CDR2: LGHNA, YSLEER. This CDR3 spans 14 amino acids. The CDR3 protein is CASSQDRGLYEQYF. CDR3 sequence (DNA): TGCGCCAGCAGCCAGGACAGGGGGCTCTACGAGCAGTACTTC.

This chain joins TRBV7-2 and TRBJ1-2, with D tentatively TRBD1 (5 bases). The CDR3 has 15 amino acids. Germline values: CDR1 SGHTA, CDR2 FQGNSA. The germline V and J ends were trimmed by 1 base and 8 bases, with 17 bases remaining between them. CDR3: CASSLEFRGTGGYTF. CDR3 sequence (DNA): TGTGCCAGCAGCTTAGAGTTTAGGGGCACCGGGGGCTACACCTTC.

V is TRBV7-3 and J is TRBJ2-1, with 8 bases that match TRBD2. CDR1 is SGHTA, CDR2 FQGTGA, per germline. The CDR3 is made up of 15 amino acids. Germline trimming cut 4 bases from V and 9 bases from J; bases unmatched to any gene: 11. CDR3: CASSSLGGGLGEQFF. The CDR3 bases are TGTGCCAGCAGCTCTCTTGGCGGGGGGCTCGGTGAGCAGTTCTTC.

The chain is built from TRBV13 and TRBJ2-3, with 7 nucleotides matching TRBD1. V was clipped by 4 bases and J by 6 bases; unmatched bases: 7. The V gene's germline CDR1 is PRHDT and CDR2 FYEKMQ (reference sequence). This CDR3 region has 14 residues. CDR3 DNA sequence: TGTGCCAGCAGCTCACGACAGGGAATGGATACGCAGTATTTT. As protein: CASSSRQGMDTQYF.

The chain uses TRBV18 and TRBJ2-3; D is uncertain. V was trimmed by 2 bases and J by 5 bases, leaving 5 bases between them. Germline V gene lookup returns CDR1 KGHSH and CDR2 LQKENI. CDR3 size: 12 residues. The CDR3 DNA is TGTGCCAGCTCACCAGGGAAAGATACGCAGTATTTT. Residues: CASSPGKDTQYF.

This clone has only a few counts. V gene TRBV18 combines with J gene TRBJ1-1; D is undetermined. The CDR3 is 14 amino acids. Germline assignment: CDR1 KGHSH and CDR2 LQKENI. V was trimmed by 4 bases and J by 1 base, leaving 10 bases between them. The CDR3 bases are TGTGCCAGCTCACTAGCAACCGGGAACACTGAAGCTTTCTTT. Its protein product is CASSLATGNTEAFF.

The rearrangement uses TRBV6-6 and TRBJ1-1, with 7 bases aligning to TRBD1. The CDR3 spans 15 residues. Germline V lookup: CDR1 MNHNY, CDR2 SVGAGI (reference sequence). V gave up 10 bases and J gave up 3 bases; unmatched junction bases: 14. The CDR3 loop is CATTSPRGGDTEAFF. CDR3 DNA sequence: TGTGCCACCACGTCCCCCAGGGGGGGAGACACTGAAGCTTTCTTT.